This entry features one T cell receptor beta chain sequence. What it binds is unknown. This sample was taken from a study of blood T cells in healthy people across ages. PCR was performed a second time for about 6 to 12 cycles using a sample-barcoded 5' primer and a J-beta primer mix. With 12 random nucleotides, a template-switch adaptor tagged each individual cDNA molecule. Paired-end reads containing CDR3 totaled no fewer than 2.5 million for each sample. TCRdb reanalysed the 5' RACE reads using MiXCR and keeps one entry per CDR3 protein. The sample carries hundreds of thousands of distinct CDR3 sequences, around three fifths recorded once. Broader study findings: One million T cells yielded diversity estimates that were considered underestimates. Using unsorted PBMCs precluded a conclusive naive versus antigen-experienced comparison.

The CDR3 totals 11 residues. The germline V gene encodes CDR1 DFQATT and CDR2 SNEGSKA (reference sequence). V was trimmed by 6 bases and J by 4 bases, leaving 7 bases between them. The TCR was taken from a man aged 40-55 years in good health. Material: blood. The rearrangement uses TRBV20-1 and TRBJ1-5; D unclear. In DNA, the CDR3 is TGCAGTGCAGAAGGGAATCAGCCCCAGCATTTT. Translation: CSAEGNQPQHF.